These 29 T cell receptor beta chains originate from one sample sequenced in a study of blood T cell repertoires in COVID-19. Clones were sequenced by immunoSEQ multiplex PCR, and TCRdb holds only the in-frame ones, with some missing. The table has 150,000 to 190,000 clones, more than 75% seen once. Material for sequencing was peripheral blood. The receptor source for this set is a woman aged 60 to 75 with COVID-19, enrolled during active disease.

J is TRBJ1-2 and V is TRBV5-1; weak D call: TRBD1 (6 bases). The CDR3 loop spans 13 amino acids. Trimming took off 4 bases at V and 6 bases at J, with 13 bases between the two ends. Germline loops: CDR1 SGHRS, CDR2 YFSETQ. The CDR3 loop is CASSPGQLHGYTF. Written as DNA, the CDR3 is TGCGCCAGCAGCCCCGGACAGCTACATGGCTACACCTTC. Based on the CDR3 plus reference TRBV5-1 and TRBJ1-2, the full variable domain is KAGVTQTPRYLIKTRGQQVTLSCSPISGHRSVSWYQQTPGQGLQFLFEYFSETQRNKGNFPGRFSGRQFSNSRSEMNVSTLELGDSALYLCASSPGQLHGYTFGSGTRLTVV.

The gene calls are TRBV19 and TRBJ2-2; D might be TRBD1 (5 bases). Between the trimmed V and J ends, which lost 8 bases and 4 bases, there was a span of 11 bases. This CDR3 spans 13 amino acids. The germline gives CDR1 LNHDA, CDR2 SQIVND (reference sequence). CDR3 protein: CASQGLITGELFF. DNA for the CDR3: TGTGCCAGTCAGGGATTAATCACCGGGGAGCTGTTTTTT. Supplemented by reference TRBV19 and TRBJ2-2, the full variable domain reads DGGITQSPKYLFRKEGQNVTLSCEQNLNHDAMYWYRQDPGQGLRLIYYSQIVNDFQKGDIAEGYSVSREKKESFPLTVTSAQKNPTAFYLCASQGLITGELFFGEGSRLTVL.

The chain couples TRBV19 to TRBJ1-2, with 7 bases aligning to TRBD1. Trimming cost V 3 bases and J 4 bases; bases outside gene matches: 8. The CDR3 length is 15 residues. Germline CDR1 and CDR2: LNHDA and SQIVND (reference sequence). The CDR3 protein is CASSMLDRMTYGYTF. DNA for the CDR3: TGTGCCAGTAGTATGTTGGACAGGATGACCTATGGCTACACCTTC.

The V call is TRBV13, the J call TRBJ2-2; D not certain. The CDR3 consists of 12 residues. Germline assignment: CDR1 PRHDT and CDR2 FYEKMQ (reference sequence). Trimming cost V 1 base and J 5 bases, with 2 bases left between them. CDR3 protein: CASSLATGELFF. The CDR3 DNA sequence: TGTGCCAGCAGCTTAGCTACCGGGGAGCTGTTTTTT.

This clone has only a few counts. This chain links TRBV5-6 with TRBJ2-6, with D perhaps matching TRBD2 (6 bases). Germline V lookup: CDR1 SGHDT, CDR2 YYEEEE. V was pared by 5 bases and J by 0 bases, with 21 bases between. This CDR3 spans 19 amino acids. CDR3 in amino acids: CASSLGETRHYSGANVLTF. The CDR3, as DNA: TGTGCCAGCAGTCTGGGTGAGACTAGGCACTACTCTGGGGCCAACGTCCTGACTTTC.

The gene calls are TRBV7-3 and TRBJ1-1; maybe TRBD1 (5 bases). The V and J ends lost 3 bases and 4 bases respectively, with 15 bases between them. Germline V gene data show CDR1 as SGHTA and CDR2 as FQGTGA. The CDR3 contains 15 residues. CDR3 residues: CASSFSGNRVTEAFF. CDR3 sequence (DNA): TGTGCCAGCAGCTTTTCAGGGAATAGGGTCACTGAAGCTTTCTTT.

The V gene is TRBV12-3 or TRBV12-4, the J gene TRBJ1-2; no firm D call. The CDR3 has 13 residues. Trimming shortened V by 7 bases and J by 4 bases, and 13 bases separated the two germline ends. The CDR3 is CASKAGGFYGYTF. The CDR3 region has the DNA TGTGCCAGCAAGGCAGGAGGGTTCTATGGCTACACCTTC.

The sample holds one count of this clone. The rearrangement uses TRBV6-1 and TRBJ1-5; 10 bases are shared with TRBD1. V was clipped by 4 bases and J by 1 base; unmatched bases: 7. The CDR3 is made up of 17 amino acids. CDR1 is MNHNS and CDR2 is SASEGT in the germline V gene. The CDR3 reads CASSGLTGGWSNQPQHF. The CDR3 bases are TGTGCCAGCAGTGGGCTGACAGGGGGCTGGAGCAATCAGCCCCAGCATTTT.

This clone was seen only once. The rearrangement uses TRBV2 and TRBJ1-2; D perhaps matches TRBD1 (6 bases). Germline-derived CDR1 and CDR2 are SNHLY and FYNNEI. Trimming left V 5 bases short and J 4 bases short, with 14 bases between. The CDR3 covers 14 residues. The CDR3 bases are TGTGCCAGCAGTTCTACGGGGGGCGGCTATGGCTACACCTTC. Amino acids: CASSSTGGGYGYTF. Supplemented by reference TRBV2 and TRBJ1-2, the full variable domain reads EPEVTQTPSHQVTQMGQEVILRCVPISNHLYFYWYRQILGQKVEFLVSFYNNEISEKSEIFDDQFSVERPDGSNFTLKIRSTKLEDSAMYFCASSSTGGGYGYTFGSGTRLTVV.

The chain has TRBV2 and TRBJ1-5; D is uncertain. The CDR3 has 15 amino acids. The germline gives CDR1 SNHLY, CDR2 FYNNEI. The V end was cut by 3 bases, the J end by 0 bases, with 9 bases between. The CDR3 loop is CASSDWRISNQPQHF. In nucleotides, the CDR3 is TGTGCCAGCAGTGATTGGCGGATTAGCAATCAGCCCCAGCATTTT.

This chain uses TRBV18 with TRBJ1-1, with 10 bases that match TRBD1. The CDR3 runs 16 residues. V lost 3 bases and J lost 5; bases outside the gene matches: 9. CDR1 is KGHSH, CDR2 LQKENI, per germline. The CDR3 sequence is CASSPGQGSFLTEAFF. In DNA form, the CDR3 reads TGTGCCAGCTCACCGGGACAGGGGTCCTTCCTAACTGAAGCTTTCTTT.

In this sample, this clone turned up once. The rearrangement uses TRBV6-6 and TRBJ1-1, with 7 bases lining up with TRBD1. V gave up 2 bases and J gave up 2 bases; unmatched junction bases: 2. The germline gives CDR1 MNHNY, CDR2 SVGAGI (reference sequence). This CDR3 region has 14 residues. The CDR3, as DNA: TGTGCCAGCAGTTACGACAGGGCCAACACTGAAGCTTTCTTT. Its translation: CASSYDRANTEAFF.

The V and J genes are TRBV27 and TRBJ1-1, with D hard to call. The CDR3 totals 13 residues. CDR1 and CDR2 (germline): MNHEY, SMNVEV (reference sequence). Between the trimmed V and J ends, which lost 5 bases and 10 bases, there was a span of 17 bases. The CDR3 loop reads CASSPSGRGTAFF. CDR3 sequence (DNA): TGTGCCAGCAGTCCCTCAGGTCGGGGTACAGCTTTCTTT.

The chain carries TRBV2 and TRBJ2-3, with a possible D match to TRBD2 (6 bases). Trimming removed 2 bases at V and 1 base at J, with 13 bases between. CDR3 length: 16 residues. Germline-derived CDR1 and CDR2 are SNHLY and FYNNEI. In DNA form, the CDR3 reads TGTGCCAGCAGTGAAACCGAGCGGGTTCGCACAGATACGCAGTATTTT. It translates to CASSETERVRTDTQYF.

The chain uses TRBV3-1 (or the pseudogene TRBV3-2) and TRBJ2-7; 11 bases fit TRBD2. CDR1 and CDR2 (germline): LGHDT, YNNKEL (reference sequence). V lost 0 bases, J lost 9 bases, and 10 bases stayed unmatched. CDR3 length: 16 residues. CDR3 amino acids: CASSQDLVAGGTAQYF. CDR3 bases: TGTGCCAGCAGCCAAGATCTGGTAGCGGGAGGGACGGCGCAGTACTTC.

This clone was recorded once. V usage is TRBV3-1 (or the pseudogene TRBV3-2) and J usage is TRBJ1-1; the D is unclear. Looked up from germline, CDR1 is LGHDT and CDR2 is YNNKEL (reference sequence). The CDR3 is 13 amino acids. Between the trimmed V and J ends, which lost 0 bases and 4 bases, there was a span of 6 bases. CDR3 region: CASSQDELTEAFF. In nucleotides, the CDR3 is TGTGCCAGCAGCCAAGATGAGCTCACTGAAGCTTTCTTT.

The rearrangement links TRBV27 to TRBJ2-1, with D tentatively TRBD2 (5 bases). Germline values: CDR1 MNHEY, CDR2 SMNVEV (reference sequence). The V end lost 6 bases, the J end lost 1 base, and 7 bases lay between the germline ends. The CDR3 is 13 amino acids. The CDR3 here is CASRRTSYNEQFF. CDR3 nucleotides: TGTGCCAGCAGGCGGACTTCCTACAATGAGCAGTTCTTC.

DNA for the CDR3: TGCGCCAGCAGCTTGAATCCGGGATACTACGAGCAGTACGTC. As protein: CASSLNPGYYEQYV. V gene TRBV5-1 combines with J gene TRBJ2-7; TRBD2 might be the D (5 bases). The CDR3 runs 14 residues. The V and J ends lost 1 base and 3 bases respectively, with 11 bases between them. From germline, CDR1 is SGHRS and CDR2 YFSETQ.

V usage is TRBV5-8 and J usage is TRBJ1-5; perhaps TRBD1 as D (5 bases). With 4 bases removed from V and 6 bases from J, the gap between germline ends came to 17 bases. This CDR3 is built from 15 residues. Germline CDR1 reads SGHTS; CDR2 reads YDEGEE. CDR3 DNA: TGTGCCAGCAGCCTGGGGAAAGGGGTGATTCAGCCCCAGCATTTT. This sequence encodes CASSLGKGVIQPQHF.

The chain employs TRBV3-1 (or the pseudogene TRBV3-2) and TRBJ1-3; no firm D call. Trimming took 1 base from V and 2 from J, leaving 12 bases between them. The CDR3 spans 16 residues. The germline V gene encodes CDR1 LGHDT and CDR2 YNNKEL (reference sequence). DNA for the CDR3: TGTGCCAGCAGCCAAGTCCCTGGCAGCGCTGGAAACACCATATATTTT. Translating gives CASSQVPGSAGNTIYF.

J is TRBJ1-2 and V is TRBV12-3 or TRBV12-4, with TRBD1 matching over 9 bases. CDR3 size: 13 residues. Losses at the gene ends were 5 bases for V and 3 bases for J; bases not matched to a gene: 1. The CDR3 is CASSGTGYYGYTF. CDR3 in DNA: TGTGCCAGCAGTGGGACAGGGTACTATGGCTACACCTTC.

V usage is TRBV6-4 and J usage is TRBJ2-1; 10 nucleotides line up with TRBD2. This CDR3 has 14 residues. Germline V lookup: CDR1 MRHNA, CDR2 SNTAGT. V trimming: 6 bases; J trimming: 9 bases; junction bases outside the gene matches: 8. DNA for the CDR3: TGTGCCAGCAGAGATAGCGGGGGGCGTAGTGAGCAGTTCTTC. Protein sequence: CASRDSGGRSEQFF.

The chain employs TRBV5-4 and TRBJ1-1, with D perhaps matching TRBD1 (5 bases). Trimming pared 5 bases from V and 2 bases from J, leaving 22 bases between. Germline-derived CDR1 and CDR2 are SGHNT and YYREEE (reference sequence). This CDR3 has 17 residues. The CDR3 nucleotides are TGTGCCAGCAGTCCCACGCCCACCGACAGCATAAACACTGAAGCTTTCTTT. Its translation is CASSPTPTDSINTEAFF.

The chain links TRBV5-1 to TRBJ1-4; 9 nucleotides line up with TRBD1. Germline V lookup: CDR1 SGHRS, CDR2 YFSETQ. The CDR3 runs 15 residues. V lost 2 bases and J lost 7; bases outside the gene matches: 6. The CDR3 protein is CASSFTGGGGEKLFF. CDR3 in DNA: TGCGCCAGCAGCTTTACAGGGGGCGGCGGTGAAAAACTGTTTTTT.

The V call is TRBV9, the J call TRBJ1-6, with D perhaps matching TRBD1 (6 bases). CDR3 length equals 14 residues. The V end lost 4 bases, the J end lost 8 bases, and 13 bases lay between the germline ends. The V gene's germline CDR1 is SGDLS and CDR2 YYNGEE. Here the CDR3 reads CASSPGQNHSPLHF. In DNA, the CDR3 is TGTGCCAGCAGCCCTGGACAGAATCATTCACCCCTCCACTTT. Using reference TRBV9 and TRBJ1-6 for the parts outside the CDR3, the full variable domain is DSGVTQTPKHLITATGQRVTLRCSPRSGDLSVYWYQQSLDQGLQFLIQYYNGEERAKGNILERFSAQQFPDLHSELNLSSLELGDSALYFCASSPGQNHSPLHFGNGTRLTVT.

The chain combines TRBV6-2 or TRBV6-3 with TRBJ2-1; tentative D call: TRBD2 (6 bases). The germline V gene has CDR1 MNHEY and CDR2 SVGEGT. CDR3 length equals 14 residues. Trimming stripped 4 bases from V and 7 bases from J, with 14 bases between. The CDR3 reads CASSFGRLGNEQFF. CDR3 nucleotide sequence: TGTGCCAGCAGTTTCGGGCGACTAGGGAATGAGCAGTTCTTC.

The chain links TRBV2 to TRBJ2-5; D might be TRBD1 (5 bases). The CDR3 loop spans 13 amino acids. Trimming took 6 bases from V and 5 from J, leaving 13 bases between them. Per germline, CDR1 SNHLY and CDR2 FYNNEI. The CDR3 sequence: CASSFLPGETQYF. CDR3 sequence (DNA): TGTGCCAGCAGCTTCCTCCCAGGGGAGACCCAGTACTTC.

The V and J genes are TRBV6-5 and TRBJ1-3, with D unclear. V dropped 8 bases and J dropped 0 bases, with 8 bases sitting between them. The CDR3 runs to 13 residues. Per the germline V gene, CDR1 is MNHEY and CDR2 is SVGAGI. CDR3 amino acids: CASEGLSGNTIYF. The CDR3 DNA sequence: TGTGCCAGCGAGGGTCTCTCTGGAAACACCATATATTTT.

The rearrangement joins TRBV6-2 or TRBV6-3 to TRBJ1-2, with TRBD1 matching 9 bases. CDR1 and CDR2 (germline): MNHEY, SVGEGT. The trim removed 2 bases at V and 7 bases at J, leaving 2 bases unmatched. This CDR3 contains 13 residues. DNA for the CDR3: TGTGCCAGCAGTTACCAGGACAGGGGTGGCTACACCTTC. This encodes CASSYQDRGGYTF.